These 9 T cell receptor beta chains came from one sample sequenced in a study of T-cell reconstitution after alpha-beta-depleted transplantation in children. Library preparation (for TCRbeta) was performed with unique molecular identifiers. TCRdb reprocessed the PCR reads with MiXCR, giving one entry per CDR3 protein. The data contain about 110,000 distinct CDR3 sequences, over 9% of them singletons. The source was PBMCs from the stem cell graft donor, collected from the stem cell graft. The receptors were sampled from a human donor who donated a stem cell graft to a child with acute lymphoblastic leukemia.

This clonotype has a count of ten or more. V is TRBV5-1 and J is TRBJ1-5; 8 bases are a match to TRBD1. Germline V lookup: CDR1 SGHRS, CDR2 YFSETQ. With V trimmed by 4 bases and J by 6 bases, 6 bases remained unmatched. The CDR3 runs 14 residues. CDR3 protein: CASSLDRASQPQHF. The CDR3 nucleotides are TGCGCCAGCAGCCTGGACAGGGCGAGTCAGCCCCAGCATTTT.

This clonotype has ten or more counts. The chain joins TRBV5-1 to TRBJ2-2, with a weak D call TRBD1 (5 bases). The CDR3 length is 14 residues. Trimming removed 2 bases at V and 8 bases at J, with 13 bases between. In germline, CDR1 is SGHRS, CDR2 YFSETQ. The CDR3 DNA sequence: TGCGCCAGCAGCTTTCAAGGGGCCACTGGGGAGCTGTTTTTT. Protein product: CASSFQGATGELFF. The full variable domain, rest sourced from reference TRBV5-1 and TRBJ2-2, is KAGVTQTPRYLIKTRGQQVTLSCSPISGHRSVSWYQQTPGQGLQFLFEYFSETQRNKGNFPGRFSGRQFSNSRSEMNVSTLELGDSALYLCASSFQGATGELFFGEGSRLTVL.

This clonotype was counted ten times or more. The chain links TRBV10-3 to TRBJ2-1; D is possibly TRBD1 (6 bases). Trimming cost V 0 bases and J 4 bases, with 16 bases left between them. The CDR3 is 17 amino acids. CDR1 ENHRY and CDR2 SYGVKD come from the germline V gene. The chain's CDR3 is CAISESIGGLSYNEQFF. DNA of the CDR3: TGTGCCATCAGTGAGTCTATTGGGGGCCTATCTTACAATGAGCAGTTCTTC.

This clonotype was observed at least ten times. The genes are TRBV7-9 and TRBJ1-1; 7 positions match TRBD1. This CDR3 contains 15 residues. Germline-derived CDR1 and CDR2 are SEHNR and FQNEAQ (reference sequence). J was trimmed by 3 bases and V by 1 base; bases with no gene match: 5. The CDR3 loop reads CASSLGSQGYTEAFF. Written as DNA, the CDR3 is TGTGCCAGCAGCTTAGGTTCACAGGGGTACACTGAAGCTTTCTTT.

This clonotype appeared many times. J is TRBJ2-4 and V is TRBV27, with no clear D. Germline V gene data show CDR1 as MNHEY and CDR2 as SMNVEV (reference sequence). This CDR3 contains 17 residues. V was trimmed by 5 bases and J by 0 bases, leaving 17 bases between them. DNA of the CDR3: TGTGCCAGCAGTCACCCTGCAGGCGACCTAGCCAAAAACATTCAGTACTTC. Its translation is CASSHPAGDLAKNIQYF.

This clonotype was counted ten times or more. V gene TRBV5-1 combines with J gene TRBJ1-5; D is possibly TRBD1 (6 bases). The germline V gene encodes CDR1 SGHRS and CDR2 YFSETQ. With 0 bases removed from V and 2 bases from J, the gap between germline ends came to 9 bases. This CDR3 is built from 15 residues. The CDR3 protein is CASSLEGGGNQPQHF. The CDR3 DNA follows: TGCGCCAGCAGCTTGGAGGGGGGTGGCAATCAGCCCCAGCATTTT.

This clonotype was detected a few times. V and J are TRBV20-1 and TRBJ2-2; D remains unclear. Germline values: CDR1 DFQATT, CDR2 SNEGSKA (reference sequence). V was clipped by 5 bases and J by 6 bases, with 13 bases between them. The CDR3 extends over 13 amino acids. The CDR3 protein is CSAAAEPSGELFF. As DNA, the CDR3 is TGCAGTGCTGCGGCCGAGCCGTCCGGGGAGCTGTTTTTT.

This clonotype was observed at least ten times. This chain joins TRBV20-1 and TRBJ2-1; 8 bases align to TRBD2. Germline V CDR1 and CDR2: DFQATT, SNEGSKA (reference sequence). This CDR3 comprises 14 residues. V trimming: 6 bases; J trimming: 0 bases; junction bases outside the gene matches: 4. The CDR3, as DNA: TGCAGTGCCCAAAGCGGGAGCTCCTACAATGAGCAGTTCTTC. Translation: CSAQSGSSYNEQFF.

This chain's CDR3 is CASSVKGTPSYEQYF. The CDR3 DNA sequence: TGTGCCAGCAGTGTTAAGGGGACGCCATCCTACGAGCAGTACTTC. The genes are TRBV6-1 and TRBJ2-7; D may match TRBD1 or TRBD2 (5 bases each). This CDR3 comprises 15 residues. V lost 4 bases and J 1 base, leaving 14 bases between the germline ends. Germline V CDR1 and CDR2: MNHNS, SASEGT.